The 15 T cell receptor beta chains presented below share a single source sample, sequenced in a study of identical twins. Via MiXCR, TCRdb re-called the 5' RACE reads, giving one row per CDR3 protein. Counted here are hundreds of thousands of distinct CDR3 sequences, around 5.7% occurring once; the ten biggest clones make up roughly 2%. Sequencing used naive T cells sorted from blood. These TCRs come from a man between 18 and 29 years old in good health.

This clonotype was found a few times. CDR3 residues: CASRFLGTTYGYTF. Written as DNA, the CDR3 is TGTGCCAGCAGGTTCCTAGGAACTACTTATGGCTACACCTTC. The chain employs TRBV28 and TRBJ1-2; D not resolved. Germline V gives CDR1 MDHEN, CDR2 SYDVKM. V lost 6 bases to trimming and J lost 5 bases, with 16 bases between them. The CDR3 extends over 14 amino acids.

This clonotype occurred many times. This chain uses TRBV29-1 with TRBJ2-1, with 9 positions matching TRBD2. The CDR3 length is 14 residues. J lost 6 bases, V lost 4 bases, and 7 bases had no gene match. Germline CDR1 reads SQVTM; CDR2 reads ANQGSEA. The CDR3 bases are TGCAGCGTTGGAGTACTAGCGGGCCTCAATGAGCAGTTCTTC. This translates into CSVGVLAGLNEQFF.

This clonotype turned up a few times. The chain carries TRBV7-2 and TRBJ2-3; D is ambiguous. The CDR3 has 15 residues. From germline, CDR1 is SGHTA and CDR2 FQGNSA. V was cut by 3 bases and J by 7 bases, with 17 bases left in between. The CDR3 DNA sequence: TGTGCCAGCAGCTTCTTTCCTTTCTGGGGAAATACGCAGTATTTT. Amino acid sequence: CASSFFPFWGNTQYF. The variable domain in full, completed from reference TRBV7-2 and TRBJ2-3, reads GAGVSQSPSNKVTEKGKDVELRCDPISGHTALYWYRQSLGQGLEFLIYFQGNSAPDKSGLPSDRFSAERTGGSVSTLTIQRTQQEDSAVYLCASSFFPFWGNTQYFGPGTRLTVL.

This clonotype has a handful of counts. This chain joins TRBV6-2 or TRBV6-3 and TRBJ2-7; TRBD2 might be the D (5 bases). The germline V gene has CDR1 MNHEY and CDR2 SVGEGT. The CDR3 contains 12 residues. Trimming pared 7 bases from V and 8 bases from J, leaving 15 bases between. In nucleotides, the CDR3 is TGTGCCAGCAACGCACCAGGAGGCCAGCAGTACTTC. Translation gives CASNAPGGQQYF.

The chain recombines TRBV6-1 with TRBJ1-3; no clear D gene. V lost 7 bases to trimming and J lost 1 base, with 11 bases between them. The CDR3 contains 14 residues. CDR1 is MNHNS and CDR2 is SASEGT in the germline V gene. In nucleotides, the CDR3 is TGTGCCAGCACCGATCGGGCGTCTGGAAACACCATATATTTT. This codes for CASTDRASGNTIYF.

The chain recombines TRBV5-1 with TRBJ2-5; tentatively, D is TRBD1 (6 bases). The germline gives CDR1 SGHRS, CDR2 YFSETQ. The CDR3 loop spans 15 amino acids. Between the trimmed V and J ends, which lost 4 bases and 5 bases, there was a span of 18 bases. CDR3 sequence: CASSKNLQGGETQYF. The CDR3 bases are TGCGCCAGCAGCAAGAATTTACAGGGCGGGGAGACCCAGTACTTC.

This clonotype was recorded a few times. Germline is not matched at one junction end, which may reflect a read error. This chain uses TRBV7-3 with TRBJ2-1; D perhaps matches TRBD2 (6 bases). Germline V gene data show CDR1 as SGHTA and CDR2 as FQGTGA. The CDR3 runs 12 residues. Here the CDR3 DNA reads TGTCCCAGCAGCCCAGAGGGCGGGGAGCGGTTCTTC. Translated, it gives CPSSPEGGERFF.

The chain joins TRBV5-5 to TRBJ2-5, with D possibly TRBD1 on 6 matching bases. Trimming took off 4 bases at V and 6 bases at J, with 10 bases between the two ends. Germline values: CDR1 SGHKS, CDR2 YYEKEE (reference sequence). CDR3 size: 12 residues. CDR3 bases: TGTGCCAGCAGCACGGACAGAAAGACCCAGTACTTC. Translating gives CASSTDRKTQYF.

This clonotype was observed a handful of times. The CDR3 region is CASSPLDRVTEAFF. The DNA of the CDR3 is TGTGCCAGCAGTCCTCTTGACAGGGTCACTGAAGCTTTCTTT. V usage is TRBV6-1 and J usage is TRBJ1-1; 7 nucleotides line up with TRBD1. CDR1 is MNHNS, CDR2 SASEGT, per germline. CDR3 length: 14 residues. With 5 bases clipped from V and 4 bases from J, the junction kept 7 bases outside the gene matches.

In this sample, this clonotype turned up a few times. The genes are TRBV27 and TRBJ2-3; D possibly uses TRBD1 or TRBD2 (5 bases each). The V and J ends lost 7 bases and 3 bases respectively, with 14 bases between them. Germline CDR1 reads MNHEY; CDR2 reads SMNVEV (reference sequence). The CDR3 is made up of 14 amino acids. CDR3 sequence: CASTLGTRTDTQYF. In DNA, the CDR3 is TGTGCCAGCACCCTCGGGACCAGGACAGATACGCAGTATTTT.

CDR3: CASSRGVAGDNEQFF. CDR3 DNA: TGCGCCAGCAGCCGAGGGGTAGCGGGAGACAATGAGCAGTTCTTC. The chain employs TRBV4-3 and TRBJ2-1; 9 positions match TRBD2. CDR3 length equals 15 residues. Germline loops: CDR1 LGHNA, CDR2 YSLEER. Germline trimming cut 4 bases from V and 5 bases from J; bases unmatched to any gene: 6.

In its sample, this clonotype was seen many times. The CDR3 loop is CASTRAGYTDTQYF. CDR3 in DNA: TGTGCCAGCACGCGGGCGGGCTACACAGATACGCAGTATTTT. The rearrangement uses TRBV6-1 and TRBJ2-3, with D perhaps TRBD2 (5 bases). V lost 7 bases, J lost 2 bases, and 13 bases lay in between. Germline-derived CDR1 and CDR2 are MNHNS and SASEGT. The CDR3 consists of 14 residues.

This clonotype was picked up a small number of times. V gene TRBV5-1 combines with J gene TRBJ2-7; 7 nucleotides align to TRBD1. V lost 0 bases to trimming and J lost 2 bases; unmatched junction nucleotides: 5. The CDR3 is made up of 15 amino acids. CDR1 is SGHRS, CDR2 YFSETQ, per germline. The CDR3 region has the DNA TGCGCCAGCAGCTTGGTTGCGACAGGGCCCTACGAGCAGTACTTC. Protein sequence: CASSLVATGPYEQYF.

The sample holds a few counts of this clonotype. The rearrangement uses TRBV24-1 and TRBJ1-5; a weak D match, TRBD1 (5 bases). The V gene lost 3 bases and the J gene lost 0 bases, with 8 bases spanning the gap. The length of the CDR3 is 15 residues. The germline V gene encodes CDR1 KGHDR and CDR2 SFDVKD. This chain's CDR3 is CATSDADSSNQPQHF. The CDR3 nucleotides are TGTGCCACCAGTGATGCAGACAGTAGCAATCAGCCCCAGCATTTT.

The chain joins TRBV5-8 to TRBJ2-6, with 10 bases lining up with TRBD1. In germline, CDR1 is SGHTS, CDR2 YDEGEE. V lost 6 bases to trimming and J lost 0 bases; unmatched junction nucleotides: 6. The CDR3 loop spans 17 amino acids. CDR3 residues: CASTGQGLYSGANVLTF. CDR3 bases: TGTGCCAGCACGGGACAGGGGTTGTACTCTGGGGCCAACGTCCTGACTTTC.